The clone carrying this TCR beta chain has more than one count but fewer than ten. As yet, its antigen is unknown. This sample was included in a study of T-cell reconstitution after alpha-beta-depleted transplantation in children. V lost 4 bases and J lost 4; bases outside the gene matches: 0. The CDR3 loop spans 13 amino acids. CDR1 is MRHNA and CDR2 is SNTAGT in the germline V gene. Study-level results: T-cell counts and diversity were attributed mostly to newly produced T cells one year after transplant. About two months after transplant, alpha-beta T cells reportedly came from several hundred expanded graft clones. Surviving recipient T cells and intrathymic progenitors accounted for some patients' high TCRbeta diversity at day 60.

For TCRbeta, the library was prepared with unique molecular identifiers. TCRdb reprocessed the PCR reads with MiXCR, giving one entry per CDR3 protein. This sample yields over 80,000 distinct CDR3 sequences, of which under 25% are seen a single time; around a fifth belongs to the top ten. The rearrangement uses TRBV6-4 and TRBJ2-2; 7 bases align to TRBD2. Sequenced material: PBMCs, taken before TCRalphabeta/CD19-depleted stem cell transplant. This TCR was sampled from a boy aged 2 to 10 with acute lymphoblastic leukemia, due to receive a stem cell transplant. CDR3 protein: CASSASGTGELFF. The CDR3 coding sequence is TGTGCCAGCAGTGCTAGCGGCACCGGGGAGCTGTTTTTT.